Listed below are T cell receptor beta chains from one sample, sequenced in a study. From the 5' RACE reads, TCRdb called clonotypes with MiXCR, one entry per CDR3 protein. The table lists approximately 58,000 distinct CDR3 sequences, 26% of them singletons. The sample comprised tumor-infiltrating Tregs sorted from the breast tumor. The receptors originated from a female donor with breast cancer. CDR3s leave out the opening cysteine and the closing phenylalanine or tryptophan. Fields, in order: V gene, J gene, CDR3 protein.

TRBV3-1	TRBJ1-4	ASSLQTGIREKLF
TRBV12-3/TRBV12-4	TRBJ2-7	ASSTLTGYEQY
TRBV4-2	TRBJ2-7	ASSPNPPTGLAGGEQY
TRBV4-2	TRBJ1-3	ASSPTTAVSGNTIY
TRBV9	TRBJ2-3	ASSVVSSRTDTQY
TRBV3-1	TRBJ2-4	ASSPSRRNIQY
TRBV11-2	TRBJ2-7	ASSLEQGASSW
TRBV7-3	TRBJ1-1	ASSSQGGNTEAY
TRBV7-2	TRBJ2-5	ASSGRGVRETQY
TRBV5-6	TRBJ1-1	ASSSNLEAF
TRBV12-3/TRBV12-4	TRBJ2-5	ASSLSGVETQY
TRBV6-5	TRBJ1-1	ASSYTGPGTTEAF
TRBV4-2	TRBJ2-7	ASSQVPGGEQY
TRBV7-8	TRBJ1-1	ASSLTEMNTEAF
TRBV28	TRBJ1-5	AGTTGGLSNQPQH
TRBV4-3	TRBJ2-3	ASSQDSTDTQY
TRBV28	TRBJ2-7	ASSFSGTGYEQY
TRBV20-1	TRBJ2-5	SAPPAGETQY
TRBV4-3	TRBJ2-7	ASSQDSSGLAGVGEQY
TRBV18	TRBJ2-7	ASSPEGQGVGGY
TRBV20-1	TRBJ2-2	SAYTDRSTGELF
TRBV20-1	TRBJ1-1	SFPGPRNTEAF
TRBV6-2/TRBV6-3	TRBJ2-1	ASRDRVWNEQF
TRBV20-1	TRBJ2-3	SARDGETDTQY
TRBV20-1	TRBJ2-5	SARDEGGPETQY
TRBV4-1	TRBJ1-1	ASSARARGRIEAF
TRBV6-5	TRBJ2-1	ASRQRGGSYNEQF
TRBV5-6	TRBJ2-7	ASSSWLDGNYEQY
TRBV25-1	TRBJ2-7	ASSEEDTSYEQY
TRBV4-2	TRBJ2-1	ASSQVENEQF
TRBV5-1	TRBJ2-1	ASSTQGRDSEQF
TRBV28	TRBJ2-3	ASSPQSNRVSDTQY
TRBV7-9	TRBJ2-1	ASSPPRRFMPYNEQF
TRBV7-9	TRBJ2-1	ASSLDRAGKQF
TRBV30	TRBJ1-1	AWNSYRNTEAF
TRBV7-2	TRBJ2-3	ASSSFDTQY
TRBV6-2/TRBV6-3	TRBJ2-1	ASSRRSGRHRYEQF
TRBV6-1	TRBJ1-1	ASSEGSAGNTEAF
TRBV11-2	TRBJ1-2	ASSSPGQRSKGYT
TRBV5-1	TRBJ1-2	ASSLNSDGYT
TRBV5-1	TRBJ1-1	ASSGRTGDTEAF
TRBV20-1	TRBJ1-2	SASLSGRDGYT
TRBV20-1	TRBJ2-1	SAGDYQRENNEQF
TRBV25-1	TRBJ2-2	ASRAREVDTGELF
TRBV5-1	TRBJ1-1	ASSLARSAVNTEAF
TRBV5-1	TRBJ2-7	ASSVTQNSYEQY
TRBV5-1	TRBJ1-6	ASSWGAGGNSPLH
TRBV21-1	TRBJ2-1	ASSKSRRETSGSLML
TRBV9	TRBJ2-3	ASSVEAGASTDTQY
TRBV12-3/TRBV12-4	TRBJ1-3	ASSPGHFSGNTIY
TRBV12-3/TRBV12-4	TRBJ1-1	ASRLDRGLNAEAF